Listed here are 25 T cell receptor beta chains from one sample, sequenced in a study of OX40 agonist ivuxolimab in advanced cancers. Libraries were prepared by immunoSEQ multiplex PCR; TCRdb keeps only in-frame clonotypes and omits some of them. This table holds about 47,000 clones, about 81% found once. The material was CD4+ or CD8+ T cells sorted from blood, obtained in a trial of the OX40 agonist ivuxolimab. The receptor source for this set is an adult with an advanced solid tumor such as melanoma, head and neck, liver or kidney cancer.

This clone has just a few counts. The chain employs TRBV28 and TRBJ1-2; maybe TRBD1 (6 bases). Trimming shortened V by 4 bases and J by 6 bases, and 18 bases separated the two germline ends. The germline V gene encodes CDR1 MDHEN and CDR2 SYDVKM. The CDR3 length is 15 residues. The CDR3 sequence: CASSWYLRGADGYTF. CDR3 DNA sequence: TGTGCCAGCAGTTGGTACCTTCGGGGGGCGGATGGCTACACCTTC.

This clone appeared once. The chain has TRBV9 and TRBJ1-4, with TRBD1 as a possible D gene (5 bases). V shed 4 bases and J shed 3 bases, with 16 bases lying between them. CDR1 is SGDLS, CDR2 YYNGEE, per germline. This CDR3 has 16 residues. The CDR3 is CASSRSFGGSNEKLFF. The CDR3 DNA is TGTGCCAGCAGCCGGTCCTTCGGGGGATCTAATGAAAAACTGTTTTTT.

DNA of the CDR3: TGTGCCAGCAGCCCGGGACTAGCGGGAGCGGTCAATGAGCAGTTCTTC. This gives the protein CASSPGLAGAVNEQFF. The chain recombines TRBV11-2 with TRBJ2-1; 14 nucleotides match TRBD2. Germline-derived CDR1 and CDR2 are SGHAT and FQNNGV. Germline trimming cut 5 bases from V and 6 bases from J; bases unmatched to any gene: 6. CDR3 length: 16 residues. The variable domain in full, completed from reference TRBV11-2 and TRBJ2-1, reads EAGVAQSPRYKIIEKRQSVAFWCNPISGHATLYWYQQILGQGPKLLIQFQNNGVVDDSQLPKDRFSAERLKGVDSTLKIQPAKLEDSAVYLCASSPGLAGAVNEQFFGPGTRLTVL.

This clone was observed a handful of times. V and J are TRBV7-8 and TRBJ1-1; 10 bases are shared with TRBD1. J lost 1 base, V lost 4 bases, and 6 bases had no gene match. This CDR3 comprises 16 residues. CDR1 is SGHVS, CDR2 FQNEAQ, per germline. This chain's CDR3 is CASSSSWTGGNTEAFF. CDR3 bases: TGTGCCAGCAGCTCCTCGTGGACAGGGGGGAACACTGAAGCTTTCTTT. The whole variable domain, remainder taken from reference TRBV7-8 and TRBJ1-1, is GAGVSQSPRYKVAKRGQDVALRCDPISGHVSLFWYQQALGQGPEFLTYFQNEAQLDKSGLPSDRFFAERPEGSVSTLKIQRTQQEDSAVYLCASSSSWTGGNTEAFFGQGTRLTVV.

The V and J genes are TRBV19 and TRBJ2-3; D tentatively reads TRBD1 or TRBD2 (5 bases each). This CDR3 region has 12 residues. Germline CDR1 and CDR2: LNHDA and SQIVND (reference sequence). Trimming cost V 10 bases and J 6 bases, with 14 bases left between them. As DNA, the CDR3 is TGTGCCACCGGAAGGGACGGGGATACGCAGTATTTT. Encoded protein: CATGRDGDTQYF.

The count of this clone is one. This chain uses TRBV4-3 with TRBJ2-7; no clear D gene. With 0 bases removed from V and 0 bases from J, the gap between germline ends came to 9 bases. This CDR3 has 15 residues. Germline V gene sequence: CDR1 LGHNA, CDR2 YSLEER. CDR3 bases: TGCGCCAGCAGCCAAGACCTGCTTTACTCCTACGAGCAGTACTTC. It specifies CASSQDLLYSYEQYF.

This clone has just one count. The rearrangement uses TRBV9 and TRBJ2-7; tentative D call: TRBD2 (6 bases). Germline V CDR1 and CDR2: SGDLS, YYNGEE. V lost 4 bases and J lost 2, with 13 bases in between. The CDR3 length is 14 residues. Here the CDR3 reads CASSPRLGAYEQYF. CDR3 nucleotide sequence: TGTGCCAGCAGCCCCAGACTAGGGGCCTACGAGCAGTACTTC.

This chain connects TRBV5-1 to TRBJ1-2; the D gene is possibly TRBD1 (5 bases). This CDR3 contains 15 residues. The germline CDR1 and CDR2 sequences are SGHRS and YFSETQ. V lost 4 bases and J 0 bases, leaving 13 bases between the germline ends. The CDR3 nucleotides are TGCGCCAGCAGCGGCTTACAGGAGGCTAACTATGGCTACACCTTC. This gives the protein CASSGLQEANYGYTF. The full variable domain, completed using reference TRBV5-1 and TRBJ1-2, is KAGVTQTPRYLIKTRGQQVTLSCSPISGHRSVSWYQQTPGQGLQFLFEYFSETQRNKGNFPGRFSGRQFSNSRSEMNVSTLELGDSALYLCASSGLQEANYGYTFGSGTRLTVV.

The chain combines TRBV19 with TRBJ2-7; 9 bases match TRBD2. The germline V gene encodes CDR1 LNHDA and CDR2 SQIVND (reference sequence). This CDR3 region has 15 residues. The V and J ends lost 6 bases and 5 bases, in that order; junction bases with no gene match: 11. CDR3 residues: CASRLLSAGGDEQYF. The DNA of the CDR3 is TGTGCCAGTAGACTACTCTCAGCGGGAGGTGACGAGCAGTACTTC.

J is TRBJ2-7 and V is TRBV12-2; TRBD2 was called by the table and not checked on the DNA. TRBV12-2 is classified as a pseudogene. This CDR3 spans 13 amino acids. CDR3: CASRSLLATEQYF. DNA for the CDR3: TGTGCAAGTCGCTCCCTGCTAGCGACAGAGCAGTACTTC.

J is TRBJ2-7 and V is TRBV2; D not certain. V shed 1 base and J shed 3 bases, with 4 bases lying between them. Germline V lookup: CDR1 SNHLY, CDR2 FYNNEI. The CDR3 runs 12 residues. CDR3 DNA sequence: TGTGCCAGCAGTGAAGGGGTCTACGAGCAGTACTTC. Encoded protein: CASSEGVYEQYF.

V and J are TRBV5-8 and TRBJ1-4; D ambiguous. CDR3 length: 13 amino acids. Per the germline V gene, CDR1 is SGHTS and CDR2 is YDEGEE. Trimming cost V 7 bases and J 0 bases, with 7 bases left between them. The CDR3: CASESATNEKLFF. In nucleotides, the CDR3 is TGTGCCAGCGAGAGTGCAACTAATGAAAAACTGTTTTTT.

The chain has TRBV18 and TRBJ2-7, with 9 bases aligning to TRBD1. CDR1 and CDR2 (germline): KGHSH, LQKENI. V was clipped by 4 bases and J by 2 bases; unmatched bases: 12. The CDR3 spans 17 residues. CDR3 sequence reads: CASSQAVTGTGTYEQYF. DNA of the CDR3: TGTGCCAGCTCACAAGCTGTAACCGGGACAGGGACCTACGAGCAGTACTTC.

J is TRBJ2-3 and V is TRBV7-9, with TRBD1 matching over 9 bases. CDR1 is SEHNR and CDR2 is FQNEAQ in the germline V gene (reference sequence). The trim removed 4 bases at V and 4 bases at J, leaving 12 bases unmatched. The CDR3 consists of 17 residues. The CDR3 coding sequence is TGTGCCAGCAGCTCGCTAAACTACAGGGGGCGGCCAGATACGCAGTATTTT. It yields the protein CASSSLNYRGRPDTQYF.

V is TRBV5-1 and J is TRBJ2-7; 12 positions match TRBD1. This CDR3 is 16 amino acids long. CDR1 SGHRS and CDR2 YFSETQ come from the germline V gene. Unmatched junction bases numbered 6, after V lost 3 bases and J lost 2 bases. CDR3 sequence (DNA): TGCGCCAGCAGCTCCCACCGGGACAGGGGGCCCTACGAGCAGTACTTC. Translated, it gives CASSSHRDRGPYEQYF.

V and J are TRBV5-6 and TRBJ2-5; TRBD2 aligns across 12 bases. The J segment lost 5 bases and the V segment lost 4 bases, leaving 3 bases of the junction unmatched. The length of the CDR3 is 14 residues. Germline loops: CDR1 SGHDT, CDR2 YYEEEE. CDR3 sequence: CASSRTSGMETQYF. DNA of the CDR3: TGTGCCAGCAGCCGGACTAGCGGGATGGAGACCCAGTACTTC.

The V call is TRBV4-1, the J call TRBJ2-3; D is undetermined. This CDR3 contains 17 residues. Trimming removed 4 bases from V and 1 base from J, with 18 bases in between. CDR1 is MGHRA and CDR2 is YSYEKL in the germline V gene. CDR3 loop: CASSPLNQGYRTDTQYF. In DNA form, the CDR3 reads TGCGCCAGCAGCCCCCTCAACCAAGGATACCGCACAGATACGCAGTATTTT.

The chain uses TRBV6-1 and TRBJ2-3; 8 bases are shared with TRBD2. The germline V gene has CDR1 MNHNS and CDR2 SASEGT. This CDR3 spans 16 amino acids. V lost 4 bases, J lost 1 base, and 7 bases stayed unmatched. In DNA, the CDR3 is TGTGCCAGCAGTGGACGCCGGGAGGGCCGCACAGATACGCAGTATTTT. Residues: CASSGRREGRTDTQYF.

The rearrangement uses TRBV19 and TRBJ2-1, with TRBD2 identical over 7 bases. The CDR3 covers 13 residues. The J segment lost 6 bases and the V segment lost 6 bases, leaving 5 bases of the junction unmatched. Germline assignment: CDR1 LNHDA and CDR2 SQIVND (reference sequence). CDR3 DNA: TGTGCCAGTAGGGGCCTAGCGGTCAATGAGCAGTTCTTC. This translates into CASRGLAVNEQFF.

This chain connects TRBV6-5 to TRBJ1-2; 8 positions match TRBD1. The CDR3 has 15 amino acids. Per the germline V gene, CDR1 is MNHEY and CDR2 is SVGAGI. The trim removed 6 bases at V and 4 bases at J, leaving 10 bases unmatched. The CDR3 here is CASRNPGQVFYGYTF. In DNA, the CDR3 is TGTGCCAGCAGGAATCCGGGACAGGTTTTCTATGGCTACACCTTC.

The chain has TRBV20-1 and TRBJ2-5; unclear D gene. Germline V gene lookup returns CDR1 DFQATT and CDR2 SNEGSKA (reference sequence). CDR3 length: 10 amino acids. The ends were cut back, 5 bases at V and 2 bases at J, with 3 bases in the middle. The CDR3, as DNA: TGCAGTGCTTGGCAAGAGACCCAGTACTTC. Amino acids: CSAWQETQYF.

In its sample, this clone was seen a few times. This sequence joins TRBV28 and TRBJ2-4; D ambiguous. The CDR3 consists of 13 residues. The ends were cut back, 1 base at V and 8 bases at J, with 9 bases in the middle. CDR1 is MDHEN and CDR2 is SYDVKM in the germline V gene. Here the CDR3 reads CASSLSEWDIQYF. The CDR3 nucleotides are TGTGCCAGCAGTTTATCTGAGTGGGACATTCAGTACTTC.

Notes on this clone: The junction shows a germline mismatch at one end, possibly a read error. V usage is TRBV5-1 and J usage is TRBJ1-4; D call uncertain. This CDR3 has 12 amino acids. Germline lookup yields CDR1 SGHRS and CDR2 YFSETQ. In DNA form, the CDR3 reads TGCGCCAGCAGCTTGGACTACACACGGCCCACCTTT. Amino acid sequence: CASSLDYTRPTF.

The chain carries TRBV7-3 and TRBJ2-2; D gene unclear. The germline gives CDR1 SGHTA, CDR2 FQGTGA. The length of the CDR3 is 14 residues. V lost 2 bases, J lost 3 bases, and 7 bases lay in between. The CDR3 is CASSLDTYTGELFF. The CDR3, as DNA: TGTGCCAGCAGCTTAGACACGTACACCGGGGAGCTGTTTTTT.

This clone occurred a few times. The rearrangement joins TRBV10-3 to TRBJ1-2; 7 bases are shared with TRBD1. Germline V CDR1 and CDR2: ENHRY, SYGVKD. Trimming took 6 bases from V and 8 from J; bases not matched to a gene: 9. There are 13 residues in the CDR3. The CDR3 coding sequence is TGTGCCATCAGAGTAGACAGGGCAGGGGGCTACACCTTC. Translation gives CAIRVDRAGGYTF.